These 13 T cell receptor beta chains were sequenced from one sample in a study of control samples from healthy donors and cancer patients. The data were produced by immunoSEQ multiplex PCR, yet TCRdb's version contains in-frame clones alone and is incomplete. The sample shows around 120,000 clones, around nine tenths of them seen only once. The material sequenced was blood. The receptors here all came from a woman aged 70 to 79 in good health.

The CDR3 DNA follows: TGTGCCAGCAGCCTCCTAGCGGAAAAACTGTTTTTT. Encoded protein: CASSLLAEKLFF. This chain connects TRBV7-9 to TRBJ1-4; D ambiguous. Germline V lookup: CDR1 SEHNR, CDR2 FQNEAQ (reference sequence). The germline V and J ends were trimmed by 5 bases and 8 bases, with 9 bases remaining between them. The length of the CDR3 is 12 residues. The full variable domain, rest sourced from reference TRBV7-9 and TRBJ1-4, is DTGVSQNPRHKITKRGQNVTFRCDPISEHNRLYWYRQTLGQGPEFLTYFQNEAQLEKSRLLSDRFSAERPKGSFSTLEIQRTEQGDSAMYLCASSLLAEKLFFGSGTQLSVL.

The chain couples TRBV3-1 (or the pseudogene TRBV3-2) to TRBJ1-2; 8 nucleotides agree with TRBD1. Germline V gene sequence: CDR1 LGHDT, CDR2 YNNKEL (reference sequence). The CDR3 has 14 residues. The V gene end was trimmed by 3 bases and the J gene end by 6 bases; junction bases not matched to a gene: 6. The DNA of the CDR3 is TGTGCCAGCAGCCATGAGGGACAGGACAATGGCTACACCTTC. The encoded protein is CASSHEGQDNGYTF.

This chain joins TRBV9 and TRBJ1-6, with TRBD1 matching over 7 bases. Germline CDR1 is SGDLS and CDR2 is YYNGEE. The ends lost 4 bases at V and 8 bases at J; junction bases unmatched: 9. The CDR3 spans 15 residues. The CDR3 DNA is TGTGCCAGCAGCCCCCGCGCAGGGGGGGATTCACCCCTCCACTTT. It is translated as CASSPRAGGDSPLHF.

J is TRBJ2-3 and V is TRBV21-1; whether TRBD2, the table's D call, matches the DNA was not checked. TRBV21-1 is given as a pseudogene. The CDR3 totals 14 residues. CDR3 residues: CASLANRGTDTQYF. CDR3 nucleotide sequence: TGTGCCAGCCTTGCCAACCGAGGCACAGATACGCAGTATTTT.

This chain links TRBV7-9 with TRBJ2-3; a weak D match, TRBD1 (6 bases). Trimming pared 2 bases from V and 3 bases from J, leaving 12 bases between. The germline gives CDR1 SEHNR, CDR2 FQNEAQ (reference sequence). The CDR3 has 15 amino acids. CDR3 nucleotide sequence: TGTGCCAGCAGCTTATATTCACAGGGAACAGATACGCAGTATTTT. Translation: CASSLYSQGTDTQYF.

V is TRBV10-1 and J is TRBJ2-2; 7 nucleotides agree with TRBD2. The CDR3 contains 13 residues. From germline, CDR1 is WNHNN and CDR2 SYGVQD (reference sequence). V shed 8 bases, J shed 3 bases, and the junction held 3 bases outside the gene matches. The CDR3 DNA follows: TGCGCCAGCGGCCGGGGGGACACCGGGGAGCTGTTTTTT. It yields the protein CASGRGDTGELFF.

The chain employs TRBV24-1 and TRBJ2-5; maybe TRBD1 (6 bases). The V gene's germline CDR1 is KGHDR and CDR2 SFDVKD. Trimming pared 4 bases from V and 1 base from J, leaving 9 bases between. This CDR3 is 14 amino acids long. The CDR3 spells CATSELGGQETQYF. The CDR3 DNA reads TGTGCCACCAGTGAGTTAGGGGGCCAAGAGACCCAGTACTTC.

This chain uses TRBV6-6 with TRBJ2-7; tentative D call: TRBD1 (5 bases). The V gene lost 1 base and the J gene lost 0 bases, with 13 bases spanning the gap. In germline, CDR1 is MNHNY, CDR2 SVGAGI (reference sequence). This CDR3 region has 16 residues. The CDR3 DNA sequence: TGTGCCAGCAGTTACTTCACAGGCGTATCCTCCTACGAGCAGTACTTC. It yields the protein CASSYFTGVSSYEQYF.

The V gene is TRBV27, the J gene TRBJ1-4; possibly TRBD1 for D (5 bases). Germline V gene data show CDR1 as MNHEY and CDR2 as SMNVEV (reference sequence). This CDR3 spans 15 amino acids. The V gene lost 0 bases and the J gene lost 8 bases, with 13 bases spanning the gap. The chain's CDR3 is CASSLSSPTGEKLFF. DNA of the CDR3: TGTGCCAGCAGTTTATCTTCCCCCACAGGCGAAAAACTGTTTTTT.

The V and J genes are TRBV11-3 and TRBJ2-2; 10 bases map to TRBD1. After removal of 2 bases from V and 4 bases from J, the junction contained 4 bases not matched to a gene. The CDR3 is 16 amino acids. Per germline, CDR1 SGHNT and CDR2 YENEEA. CDR3 DNA sequence: TGTGCCAGCAGCTTATCGGGACAGGGGAGCACCGGGGAGCTGTTTTTT. Translating gives CASSLSGQGSTGELFF.

This clone was counted only a few times. The chain combines TRBV3-1 (or the pseudogene TRBV3-2) with TRBJ1-5; D remains unclear. CDR3 length equals 14 residues. Germline V gene lookup returns CDR1 LGHDT and CDR2 YNNKEL (reference sequence). V was shortened by 0 bases and J by 0 bases, with 3 bases between the two germline ends. The CDR3, as DNA: TGTGCCAGCAGCCAAGATTATAGCAATCAGCCCCAGCATTTT. Translating it yields CASSQDYSNQPQHF.

This chain uses TRBV5-1 with TRBJ1-1; TRBD1 matches at 10 bases. The CDR3 runs to 14 residues. After removal of 3 bases from V and 5 bases from J, the junction contained 4 bases not matched to a gene. The germline CDR1 and CDR2 sequences are SGHRS and YFSETQ. CDR3 sequence (DNA): TGCGCCAGCAGCTATGGACAGGGGGGAACTGAAGCTTTCTTT. Translation gives CASSYGQGGTEAFF. Complete variable domain (other parts from reference TRBV5-1 and TRBJ1-1): KAGVTQTPRYLIKTRGQQVTLSCSPISGHRSVSWYQQTPGQGLQFLFEYFSETQRNKGNFPGRFSGRQFSNSRSEMNVSTLELGDSALYLCASSYGQGGTEAFFGQGTRLTVV.

The rearrangement joins TRBV6-5 to TRBJ1-1, with 7 bases matching TRBD1. There are 14 residues in the CDR3. Trimming at V came to 7 bases and at J to 1 base, leaving 6 bases not matched to a gene. In germline, CDR1 is MNHEY, CDR2 SVGAGI. In nucleotides, the CDR3 is TGTGCCAGCACTCGAGGGACAGAGAACACTGAAGCTTTCTTT. Translated: CASTRGTENTEAFF.